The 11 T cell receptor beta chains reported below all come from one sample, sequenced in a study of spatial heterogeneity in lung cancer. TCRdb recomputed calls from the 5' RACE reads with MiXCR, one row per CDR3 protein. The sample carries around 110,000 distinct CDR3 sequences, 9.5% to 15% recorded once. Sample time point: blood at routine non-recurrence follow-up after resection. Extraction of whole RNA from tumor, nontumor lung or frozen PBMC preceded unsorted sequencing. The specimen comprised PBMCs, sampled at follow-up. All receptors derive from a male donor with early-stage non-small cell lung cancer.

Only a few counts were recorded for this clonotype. CDR3: CSARGPIAETQYF. CDR3 DNA: TGCAGTGCTAGGGGGCCCATTGCAGAGACCCAGTACTTC. The chain couples TRBV20-1 to TRBJ2-5; perhaps TRBD1 as D (5 bases). V lost 3 bases, J lost 4 bases, and 12 bases lay in between. CDR1 is DFQATT, CDR2 SNEGSKA, per germline (reference sequence). The CDR3 is 13 amino acids.

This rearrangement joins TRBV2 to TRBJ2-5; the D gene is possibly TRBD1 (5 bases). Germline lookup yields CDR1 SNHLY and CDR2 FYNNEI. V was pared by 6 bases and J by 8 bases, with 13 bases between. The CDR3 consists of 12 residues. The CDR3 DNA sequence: TGTGCCAGCAGGTCAGGGCCCGAAACCCAGTACTTC. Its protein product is CASRSGPETQYF.

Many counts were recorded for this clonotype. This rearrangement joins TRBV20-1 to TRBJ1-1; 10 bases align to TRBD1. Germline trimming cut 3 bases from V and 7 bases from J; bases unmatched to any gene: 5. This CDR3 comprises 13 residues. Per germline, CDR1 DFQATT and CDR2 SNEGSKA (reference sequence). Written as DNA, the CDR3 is TGCAGTGCTAGGGGACAGGGGATCAATGAAGCTTTCTTT. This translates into CSARGQGINEAFF.

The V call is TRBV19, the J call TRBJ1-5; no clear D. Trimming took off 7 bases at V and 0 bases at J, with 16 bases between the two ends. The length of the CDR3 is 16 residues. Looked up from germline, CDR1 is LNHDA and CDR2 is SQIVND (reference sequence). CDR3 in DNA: TGTGCCAGTACCAAAAGCCTGTCTAATAGCAATCAGCCCCAGCATTTT. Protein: CASTKSLSNSNQPQHF.

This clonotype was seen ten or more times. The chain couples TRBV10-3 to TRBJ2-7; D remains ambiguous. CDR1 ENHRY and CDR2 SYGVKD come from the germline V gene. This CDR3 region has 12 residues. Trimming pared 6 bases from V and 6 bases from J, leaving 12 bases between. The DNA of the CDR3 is TGTGCCATCAGCCTTAACAATCGCGAGCAGTACTTC. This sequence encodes CAISLNNREQYF.

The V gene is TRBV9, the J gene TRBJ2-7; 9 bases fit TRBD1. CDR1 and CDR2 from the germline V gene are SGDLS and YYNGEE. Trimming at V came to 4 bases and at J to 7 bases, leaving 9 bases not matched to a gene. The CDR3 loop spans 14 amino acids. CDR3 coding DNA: TGTGCCAGCAGCCCTAGTGGGACAGGGATGGAGCAGTACTTC. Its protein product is CASSPSGTGMEQYF.

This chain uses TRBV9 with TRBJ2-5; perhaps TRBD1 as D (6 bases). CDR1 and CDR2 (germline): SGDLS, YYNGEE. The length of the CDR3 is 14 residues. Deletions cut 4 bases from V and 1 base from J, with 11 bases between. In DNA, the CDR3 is TGTGCCAGCAGCCAGGGACATTCCCAAGAGACCCAGTACTTC. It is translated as CASSQGHSQETQYF.

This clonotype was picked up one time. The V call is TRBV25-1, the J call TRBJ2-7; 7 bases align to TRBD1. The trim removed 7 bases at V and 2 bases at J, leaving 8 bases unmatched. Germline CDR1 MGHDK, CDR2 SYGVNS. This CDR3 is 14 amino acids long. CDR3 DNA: TGTGCCAGCACCGGGGACAGCCTACCCTACGAGCAGTACTTC. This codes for CASTGDSLPYEQYF.

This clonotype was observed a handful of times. CDR3 coding DNA: TGTGCCAGCAGCAGTAAACCGGGACAGGGGTTGAGTAATTCACCCCTCCACTTT. Residues: CASSSKPGQGLSNSPLHF. The chain combines TRBV7-9 with TRBJ1-6; 10 nucleotides agree with TRBD1. Unmatched junction bases numbered 13, after V lost 5 bases and J lost 6 bases. In germline, CDR1 is SEHNR, CDR2 FQNEAQ (reference sequence). The CDR3 sequence is 18 residues long.

The CDR3 region is CANLDPNSPLHF. DNA of the CDR3: TGTGCCAATCTCGACCCTAATTCACCCCTCCACTTT. This rearrangement joins TRBV9 to TRBJ1-6; D is undetermined. CDR3 length: 12 residues. V was pared by 9 bases and J by 6 bases, with 10 bases between. CDR1 and CDR2 (germline): SGDLS, YYNGEE.

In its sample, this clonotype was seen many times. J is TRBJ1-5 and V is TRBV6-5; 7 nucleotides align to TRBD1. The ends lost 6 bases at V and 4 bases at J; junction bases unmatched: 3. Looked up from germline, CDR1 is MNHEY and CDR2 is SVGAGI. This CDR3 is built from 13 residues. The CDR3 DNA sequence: TGTGCCAGCAGAGGGACAGTTAATCAGCCCCAGCATTTT. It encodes CASRGTVNQPQHF.